The next 25 T cell receptor beta chains were all read from a single sample in a study of shared clonotypes between healthy human individuals. Clones were read by immunoSEQ multiplex PCR, and TCRdb kept only the in-frame ones, dropping some. The data contain 300,000 to 400,000 clones, over 65% of them singletons. Sequenced material: memory CD4+ T cells sorted from blood. Subset defined: CD45RA-negative fraction. These receptors were obtained from a man aged 25 to 40 in good health.

This clone showed up just a few times. The rearrangement uses TRBV11-2 and TRBJ2-2, with D hard to call. Germline V gene sequence: CDR1 SGHAT, CDR2 FQNNGV. The CDR3 consists of 14 residues. Deletions cut 1 base from V and 4 bases from J, with 7 bases between. The CDR3 region is CASSLVAGTGELFF. CDR3 coding DNA: TGTGCCAGCAGCTTAGTCGCCGGCACCGGGGAGCTGTTTTTT.

The chain couples TRBV30 to TRBJ1-1; D remains unclear. The V end lost 2 bases, the J end lost 1 base, and 8 bases lay between the germline ends. The CDR3 totals 13 residues. CDR1 GTSNPN and CDR2 SVGIG come from the germline V gene (reference sequence). As DNA, the CDR3 is TGTGCCTGGAGTCAAACAGAGAACACTGAAGCTTTCTTT. This sequence encodes CAWSQTENTEAFF.

This clone was observed once. The rearrangement uses TRBV7-9 and TRBJ2-1; TRBD2 matches at 10 bases. CDR3 length: 19 amino acids. The junction had 18 bases not matched to a gene; V was cut back by 4 bases and J by 6 bases. Looked up from germline, CDR1 is SEHNR and CDR2 is FQNEAQ (reference sequence). In DNA form, the CDR3 reads TGTGCCAGCAGCTCCCGCCCCTGGGCTAGCGGGAGAATTGGCAATGAGCAGTTCTTC. Its translation is CASSSRPWASGRIGNEQFF.

This clone occurred once. The gene calls are TRBV14 and TRBJ2-1; TRBD2 agrees at 8 bases. V was clipped by 4 bases and J by 0 bases; unmatched bases: 2. This CDR3 region has 15 residues. From germline, CDR1 is SGHDN and CDR2 FVKESK. DNA for the CDR3: TGTGCCAGCAGCCGAAGCGGGAGCTCCTACAATGAGCAGTTCTTC. Translated, it gives CASSRSGSSYNEQFF.

The CDR3 loop is CATSRGYEQYF. The CDR3 region has the DNA TGTGCCACCAGCAGAGGCTACGAGCAGTACTTC. The chain carries TRBV15 and TRBJ2-7; D remains unclear. This CDR3 has 11 residues. The germline V and J ends were trimmed by 1 base and 3 bases, with 1 base remaining between them. Germline assignment: CDR1 LNHNV and CDR2 YYDKDF (reference sequence).

As for this clone: It may be a read error: a sequence one base away is much more abundant. This rearrangement joins TRBV6-5 to TRBJ1-1; maybe TRBD1 (5 bases). Trimming took off 5 bases at V and 4 bases at J, with 14 bases between the two ends. This CDR3 is 14 amino acids long. The germline gives CDR1 MNHEY, CDR2 SVGAGI. CDR3 DNA sequence: TGTGCCAGCAGTCGCGGGACCCAAGTCACTGAAGCTTTCTTT. It codes for CASSRGTQVTEAFF.

This clone came up a few times. The chain links TRBV2 to TRBJ2-2; 8 bases match TRBD2. This CDR3 spans 14 amino acids. Trimming removed 6 bases from V and 4 bases from J; junction bases left unmatched: 4. Germline-derived CDR1 and CDR2 are SNHLY and FYNNEI. CDR3 protein: CASRAGVGTGELFF. The CDR3 DNA follows: TGTGCCAGCAGAGCGGGAGTTGGCACCGGGGAGCTGTTTTTT.

J is TRBJ1-5 and V is TRBV6-1; maybe TRBD1 (5 bases). The V gene lost 8 bases and the J gene lost 2 bases, with 13 bases spanning the gap. CDR3 length: 14 amino acids. Germline V gives CDR1 MNHNS, CDR2 SASEGT. The DNA for the CDR3 is TGTGCCAGCTGTCCCGGAGGGGGCAATCAGCCCCAGCATTTT. This sequence encodes CASCPGGGNQPQHF.

The CDR3: CASSLVAYGYTF. The CDR3 DNA is TGTGCCAGCAGTCTTGTGGCCTATGGCTACACCTTC. The gene calls are TRBV28 and TRBJ1-2; no clear D. The V gene's germline CDR1 is MDHEN and CDR2 SYDVKM. The CDR3 totals 12 residues. V dropped 5 bases and J dropped 4 bases, with 8 bases sitting between them.

Concerning this clone: In the same sample, other DNA sequences code for this CDR3. J is TRBJ1-4 and V is TRBV14, with 7 bases that match TRBD1. The CDR3 is made up of 13 amino acids. Per the germline V gene, CDR1 is SGHDN and CDR2 is FVKESK. The V and J ends lost 4 bases and 7 bases, in that order; junction bases with no gene match: 3. The CDR3 DNA sequence: TGTGCCAGCAGCCGAGGGGGCAGTGAAAAACTGTTTTTT. Translation: CASSRGGSEKLFF.

A note on this clone: A read error may account for a junction end that differs from germline. This chain joins TRBV11-3 and TRBJ2-2, with unresolved D. Germline V gives CDR1 SGHNT, CDR2 YENEEA. This CDR3 is built from 14 residues. CDR3 amino acids: CASSSSSNTRELFF. As DNA, the CDR3 is TGTGCCAGCAGCTCCAGCTCGAACACCCGGGAGCTGTTTTTT.

The rearrangement joins TRBV9 to TRBJ2-1; possibly TRBD2 for D (5 bases). The V end lost 2 bases, the J end lost 7 bases, and 13 bases lay between the germline ends. Germline values: CDR1 SGDLS, CDR2 YYNGEE. The CDR3 sequence is 14 residues long. In DNA form, the CDR3 reads TGTGCCAGCAGCGTGCAGGACTCCTTTAATGAGCAGTTCTTC. Its protein product is CASSVQDSFNEQFF. Full variable domain (remainder filled in from reference TRBV9 and TRBJ2-1): DSGVTQTPKHLITATGQRVTLRCSPRSGDLSVYWYQQSLDQGLQFLIQYYNGEERAKGNILERFSAQQFPDLHSELNLSSLELGDSALYFCASSVQDSFNEQFFGPGTRLTVL.

This clone was seen a handful of times. The chain couples TRBV18 to TRBJ1-2, with D perhaps TRBD1 (5 bases). V was clipped by 0 bases and J by 5 bases, with 16 bases between them. CDR3 length: 16 residues. Germline CDR1 reads KGHSH; CDR2 reads LQKENI. CDR3 nucleotides: TGTGCCAGCTCACCACCGTCGGCACGGGGGTCTTATGGCTACACCTTC. Its protein product is CASSPPSARGSYGYTF.

The rearrangement joins TRBV7-3 to TRBJ2-1; D may be TRBD1 or TRBD2 (5 bases each). Germline assignment: CDR1 SGHTA and CDR2 FQGTGA. This CDR3 spans 15 amino acids. V was cut by 5 bases and J by 8 bases, with 19 bases left in between. The CDR3 protein is CASSQIGREYDEQFF. DNA of the CDR3: TGTGCCAGCAGCCAAATCGGCAGGGAGTACGATGAGCAGTTCTTC.

The V gene is TRBV20-1, the J gene TRBJ2-7; D gene uncertain. Germline CDR1 and CDR2: DFQATT and SNEGSKA (reference sequence). This CDR3 region has 11 residues. V was cut by 3 bases and J by 8 bases, with 11 bases left in between. CDR3 loop: CSASLLGQQYF. The CDR3 DNA sequence: TGCAGTGCTAGCCTACTCGGGCAGCAGTACTTC.

The chain couples TRBV27 to TRBJ2-7; 10 bases map to TRBD2. This CDR3 comprises 19 residues. After removal of 5 bases from V and 0 bases from J, the junction contained 16 bases not matched to a gene. The germline gives CDR1 MNHEY, CDR2 SMNVEV (reference sequence). CDR3 sequence (DNA): TGTGCCAGCAGTACGAGGTTCGCAGCCCTAGCGGGAGTCTCCTACGAGCAGTACTTC. Its translation: CASSTRFAALAGVSYEQYF.

The sample holds one count of this clone. The CDR3 is CASSDRAGGPSNEQFF. CDR3 in DNA: TGTGCCAGCAGTGATAGAGCGGGAGGGCCTTCCAATGAGCAGTTCTTC. The chain uses TRBV25-1 and TRBJ2-1; the match to TRBD2 covers 10 bases. This CDR3 has 16 residues. CDR1 MGHDK and CDR2 SYGVNS come from the germline V gene. The V and J ends lost 3 bases and 6 bases, in that order; junction bases with no gene match: 8.

This clone has just a few counts. The J gene is TRBJ1-1, the V gene TRBV7-9, with D uncertain. V was cut by 4 bases and J by 0 bases, with 12 bases left in between. Per germline, CDR1 SEHNR and CDR2 FQNEAQ (reference sequence). CDR3 length: 15 residues. The CDR3 loop reads CASSSMAVLNTEAFF. Here the CDR3 DNA reads TGTGCCAGCAGCTCTATGGCAGTTTTGAACACTGAAGCTTTCTTT. Based on the CDR3 plus reference TRBV7-9 and TRBJ1-1, the full variable domain is DTGVSQNPRHKITKRGQNVTFRCDPISEHNRLYWYRQTLGQGPEFLTYFQNEAQLEKSRLLSDRFSAERPKGSFSTLEIQRTEQGDSAMYLCASSSMAVLNTEAFFGQGTRLTVV.

V gene TRBV5-4 combines with J gene TRBJ2-3; TRBD2 aligns across 11 bases. With V trimmed by 4 bases and J by 1 base, 5 bases remained unmatched. Germline-derived CDR1 and CDR2 are SGHNT and YYREEE (reference sequence). The CDR3 extends over 16 amino acids. The CDR3 here is CASSALLAGGTDTQYF. Written as DNA, the CDR3 is TGTGCCAGCAGCGCCCTACTAGCGGGAGGCACAGATACGCAGTATTTT.

V and J are TRBV7-9 and TRBJ1-2; no clear D. Deletions cut 5 bases from V and 3 bases from J, with 7 bases between. Looked up from germline, CDR1 is SEHNR and CDR2 is FQNEAQ (reference sequence). There are 12 residues in the CDR3. CDR3 protein: CASSPGDYGYTF. For the CDR3, the DNA is TGTGCCAGCAGCCCCGGGGACTATGGCTACACCTTC.

The genes are TRBV29-1 and TRBJ1-3; D is ambiguous. CDR3 length equals 14 residues. Trimming cost V 7 bases and J 2 bases, with 15 bases left between them. The V gene's germline CDR1 is SQVTM and CDR2 ANQGSEA. This CDR3 reads CSATLAGTGNTIYF. CDR3 DNA: TGCAGCGCTACTCTGGCGGGTACTGGAAACACCATATATTTT.

The CDR3 here is CASSRSGAATYEQYF. DNA of the CDR3: TGCGCCAGCAGCAGATCAGGGGCCGCGACCTACGAGCAGTACTTC. The J gene is TRBJ2-7, the V gene TRBV5-1; weak D call: TRBD1 (6 bases). This CDR3 spans 15 amino acids. Deletions cut 4 bases from V and 2 bases from J, with 16 bases between. Germline values: CDR1 SGHRS, CDR2 YFSETQ.

The table lists this clone with a few counts. The chain's CDR3 is CASSLRGRDYEQYF. CDR3 nucleotides: TGTGCCAGCAGCTTACGGGGCAGGGACTACGAGCAGTACTTC. The rearrangement uses TRBV5-4 and TRBJ2-7; D might be TRBD1 or TRBD2, each matching 5 bases. The CDR3 is 14 amino acids. V was clipped by 2 bases and J by 3 bases, with 12 bases between them. The V gene's germline CDR1 is SGHNT and CDR2 YYREEE (reference sequence).

The chain combines TRBV2 with TRBJ2-2; TRBD2 might be the D (6 bases). The V gene lost 7 bases and the J gene lost 13 bases, with 16 bases spanning the gap. Germline V gene lookup returns CDR1 SNHLY and CDR2 FYNNEI. This CDR3 has 12 amino acids. For the CDR3, the DNA is TGTGCCAGCAAACGGACGCTGGAGGGGCTGTTTTTT. It encodes CASKRTLEGLFF.

CDR3: CASSFDNSGWETQYF. In nucleotides, the CDR3 is TGCGCCAGCAGCTTTGACAATAGCGGATGGGAGACCCAGTACTTC. The chain joins TRBV5-1 to TRBJ2-5, with a tentative D call TRBD2 (6 bases). Looked up from germline, CDR1 is SGHRS and CDR2 is YFSETQ. Deletions cut 2 bases from V and 5 bases from J, with 16 bases between. The CDR3 runs 15 residues. Variable domain in full (rest from reference TRBV5-1 and TRBJ2-5): KAGVTQTPRYLIKTRGQQVTLSCSPISGHRSVSWYQQTPGQGLQFLFEYFSETQRNKGNFPGRFSGRQFSNSRSEMNVSTLELGDSALYLCASSFDNSGWETQYFGPGTRLLVL.